The clone carrying this T cell receptor beta chain was seen more than once but under ten times. Its target is unknown. The CDR3 contains 16 residues. Trimming took 3 bases from V and 5 from J; bases not matched to a gene: 13. Germline loops: CDR1 SGHRS, CDR2 YFSETQ. TCRdb keeps only in-frame clones here, not all; method: immunoSEQ multiplex PCR. The data contain tens of thousands of clones, roughly nine tenths of them singletons. These data belong to a study of T cell responses to AZD1222 COVID-19 vaccine. General study points: Spike-specific TCR breadth and depth went up after people got two AZD1222 doses. The study reported that nearly half of spike-specific TCRs target unmutated variant regions. Donor demographics were predominantly white British with a female majority; clonal diversity may be underestimated. Recipients of AZD1222 seropositive at baseline numbered only 6 or 7.

The clonotype comes from an adult in good health. The sample was peripheral blood, taken on day 0 of AZD1222 vaccination. J is TRBJ1-2 and V is TRBV5-1; 7 nucleotides line up with TRBD1. CDR3 sequence (DNA): TGCGCCAGCAGCTCGATTATAGGACAGGAGAATTATGGCTACACCTTC. It yields the protein CASSSIIGQENYGYTF.